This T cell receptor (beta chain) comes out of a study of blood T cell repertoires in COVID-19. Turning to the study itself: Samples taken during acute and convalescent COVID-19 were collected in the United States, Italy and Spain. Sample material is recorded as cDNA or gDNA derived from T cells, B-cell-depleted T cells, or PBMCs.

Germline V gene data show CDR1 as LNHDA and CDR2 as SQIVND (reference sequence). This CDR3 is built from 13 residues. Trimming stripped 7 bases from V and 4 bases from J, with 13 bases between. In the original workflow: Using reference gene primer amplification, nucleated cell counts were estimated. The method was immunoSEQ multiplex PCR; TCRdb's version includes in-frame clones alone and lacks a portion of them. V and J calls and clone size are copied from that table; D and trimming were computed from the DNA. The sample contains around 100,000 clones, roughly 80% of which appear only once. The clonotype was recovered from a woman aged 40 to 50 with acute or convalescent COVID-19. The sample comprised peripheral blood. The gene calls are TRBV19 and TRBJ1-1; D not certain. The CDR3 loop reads CASKAKRVTEAFF. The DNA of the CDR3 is TGTGCCAGTAAAGCAAAGCGGGTCACTGAAGCTTTCTTT.